This T cell receptor (beta chain) was recorded in a study of control samples from healthy donors and cancer patients. The germline V gene encodes CDR1 LNHDA and CDR2 SQIVND (reference sequence). This CDR3 is 16 amino acids long. V shed 3 bases, J shed 3 bases, and the junction held 8 bases outside the gene matches. The method was immunoSEQ multiplex PCR; TCRdb's version includes in-frame clones alone and lacks a portion of them. The table shows 65,000 to 80,000 clones, with around 90% occurring only once. This clonotype was obtained from a woman between 45 and 60 years old with colorectal cancer. This sequence joins TRBV19 and TRBJ1-5, with 7 bases lining up with TRBD1. Specimen: PBMCs. CDR3 region: CASSIQGQTDNQPQHF. The CDR3 nucleotides read TGTGCCAGTAGTATTCAGGGACAGACTGACAATCAGCCCCAGCATTTT.